This T cell receptor (beta chain) was sequenced for a study of T cell responses to AZD1222 COVID-19 vaccine. General observations from the study: Donors were chiefly white British, with a greater number of females, and clonal diversity was perhaps underestimated. Only a handful of AZD1222 recipients, about six in all, had baseline seropositivity. Sampling captured repertoires only after the peak T cell response.

The germline gives CDR1 LNHNV, CDR2 YYDKDF (reference sequence). This CDR3 is built from 12 residues. Trimming took 5 bases from V and 8 from J, leaving 12 bases between them. Sequencing was performed with immunoSEQ multiplex PCR; in TCRdb, only in-frame clones are kept and a portion is missing. The sample lists 95,000 to 130,000 clones, almost 90% occurring once. A remark on this clone: The antigen is not known.

This receptor was obtained from an adult in good health. The sample consisted of peripheral blood, taken on day 0 of AZD1222 vaccination. The gene calls are TRBV15 and TRBJ1-2; no clear D gene. The CDR3 here is CATSRSLRGYTF. DNA of the CDR3: TGTGCCACCAGCCGGTCTTTGCGGGGCTACACCTTC.